The 19 T cell receptor beta chains reported below all come from one sample, sequenced in a study of blood T cell repertoires in COVID-19. This table comes from immunoSEQ multiplex PCR, and its TCRdb copy is limited to in-frame clones, with some not included. Of 40,000 to 50,000 clones in the sample, about four fifths were seen once. The specimen sequenced was peripheral blood. All receptors derive from a middle-aged man with active or convalescent COVID-19.

The chain joins TRBV30 to TRBJ1-2; maybe TRBD1 (5 bases). The V gene lost 1 base and the J gene lost 0 bases, with 9 bases spanning the gap. In germline, CDR1 is GTSNPN, CDR2 SVGIG (reference sequence). The CDR3 loop spans 14 amino acids. CDR3 bases: TGTGCCTGGAGTGGGTGGGGCACTAACTATGGCTACACCTTC. It translates to CAWSGWGTNYGYTF. The whole variable domain, remainder taken from reference TRBV30 and TRBJ1-2, is SQTIHQWPATLVQPVGSPLSLECTVEGTSNPNLYWYRQAAGRGLQLLFYSVGIGQISSEVPQNLSASRPQDRQFILSSKKLLLSDSGFYLCAWSGWGTNYGYTFGSGTRLTVV.

The J gene is TRBJ2-3, the V gene TRBV5-1; 9 nucleotides line up with TRBD1. V dropped 6 bases and J dropped 2; count of bases not matched to a gene: 7. Germline CDR1 reads SGHRS; CDR2 reads YFSETQ. The CDR3 length is 15 residues. CDR3 loop: CASNPGQGVTDTQYF. CDR3 nucleotides: TGCGCCAGCAACCCGGGACAGGGAGTCACAGATACGCAGTATTTT.

The chain has TRBV5-1 and TRBJ1-6, with D possibly TRBD1 on 5 matching bases. This CDR3 has 14 residues. Trimming shortened V by 6 bases and J by 5 bases, and 12 bases separated the two germline ends. The germline V gene encodes CDR1 SGHRS and CDR2 YFSETQ. CDR3 in amino acids: CASMAGLDNSPLHF. The CDR3 DNA sequence: TGCGCCAGCATGGCAGGGCTAGATAATTCACCCCTCCACTTT.

The gene calls are TRBV18 and TRBJ2-5; D might be TRBD2 (5 bases). Trimming cost V 1 base and J 2 bases, with 14 bases left between them. CDR3 size: 16 residues. The germline CDR1 and CDR2 sequences are KGHSH and LQKENI. CDR3: CASSPRPGRLQETQYF. CDR3 sequence (DNA): TGTGCCAGCTCACCACGGCCGGGGAGACTTCAAGAGACCCAGTACTTC.

The genes are TRBV11-1 and TRBJ2-2; D is possibly TRBD2 (5 bases). The ends were cut back, 4 bases at V and 3 bases at J, with 9 bases in the middle. Germline-derived CDR1 and CDR2 are SGHAT and FQDESV (reference sequence). There are 14 residues in the CDR3. The DNA of the CDR3 is TGTGCCAGCAGCTCTAGCAGATACACCGGGGAGCTGTTTTTT. Protein sequence: CASSSSRYTGELFF.

This sequence joins TRBV6-2 or TRBV6-3 and TRBJ1-1; D is possibly TRBD1 (6 bases). The germline gives CDR1 MNHEY, CDR2 SVGEGT. V dropped 4 bases and J dropped 2 bases, with 11 bases sitting between them. This CDR3 is built from 14 residues. CDR3 sequence: CASSFDRTNTEAFF. CDR3 nucleotide sequence: TGTGCCAGCAGTTTTGACAGGACTAACACTGAAGCTTTCTTT.

The gene calls are TRBV28 and TRBJ1-4; D gene uncertain. V gave up 1 base and J gave up 0 bases, with 6 bases separating them. Germline CDR1 and CDR2: MDHEN and SYDVKM. This CDR3 is 15 amino acids long. The CDR3 loop reads CASSLYPATNEKLFF. The CDR3 DNA reads TGTGCCAGCAGTTTATATCCTGCAACTAATGAAAAACTGTTTTTT.

This chain's CDR3 is CASSKTVAGGTGELFF. The CDR3 DNA is TGCGCCAGCAGCAAAACGGTAGCGGGAGGTACCGGGGAGCTGTTTTTT. The chain employs TRBV5-1 and TRBJ2-2; TRBD2 aligns across 10 bases. The J segment lost 5 bases and the V segment lost 4 bases, leaving 8 bases of the junction unmatched. The CDR3 consists of 16 residues. Germline V gene data show CDR1 as SGHRS and CDR2 as YFSETQ.

The rearrangement links TRBV11-1 to TRBJ2-2; 10 bases align to TRBD1. V lost 5 bases to trimming and J lost 6 bases; unmatched junction nucleotides: 6. Germline V gives CDR1 SGHAT, CDR2 FQDESV (reference sequence). CDR3 length: 15 residues. The CDR3 region is CASSPGTGVSGELFF. The CDR3 nucleotides are TGTGCCAGCAGCCCCGGGACAGGGGTATCCGGGGAGCTGTTTTTT.

In nucleotides, the CDR3 is TGTGCCTGGAGTGTAGAATGGGGACTAGCGCTTCGAGATACGCAGTATTTT. Residues: CAWSVEWGLALRDTQYF. The chain recombines TRBV30 with TRBJ2-3, with 10 bases fitting TRBD2. The V gene's germline CDR1 is GTSNPN and CDR2 SVGIG (reference sequence). The CDR3 loop spans 17 amino acids. With 0 bases clipped from V and 5 bases from J, the junction kept 11 bases outside the gene matches.

The chain uses TRBV7-3 and TRBJ2-5, with a possible D match to TRBD1 (5 bases). V shed 5 bases and J shed 4 bases, with 17 bases lying between them. From germline, CDR1 is SGHTA and CDR2 FQGTGA. The CDR3 runs 15 residues. CDR3 nucleotide sequence: TGTGCCAGCAGCAACCTCGGTGGGGCGGCAGAGACCCAGTACTTC. Translated: CASSNLGGAAETQYF.

J is TRBJ2-3 and V is TRBV2, with 8 bases identical to TRBD2. The germline gives CDR1 SNHLY, CDR2 FYNNEI. The V gene end was trimmed by 5 bases and the J gene end by 1 base; junction bases not matched to a gene: 2. The CDR3 sequence is 14 residues long. CDR3 nucleotides: TGTGCCAGCAGTCCCGGGGGGGGCACAGATACGCAGTATTTT. Protein product: CASSPGGGTDTQYF.

The chain is built from TRBV4-1 and TRBJ1-5; D is undetermined. The CDR3 runs to 15 residues. Per the germline V gene, CDR1 is MGHRA and CDR2 is YSYEKL. V was trimmed by 2 bases and J by 5 bases, leaving 13 bases between them. CDR3 protein: CASSQSGSGDQPQHF. The CDR3 coding sequence is TGCGCCAGCAGCCAATCGGGTTCGGGTGATCAGCCCCAGCATTTT.

This clone was recorded a few times. V gene TRBV29-1 combines with J gene TRBJ2-1; D not certain. CDR3 length equals 11 residues. V was pared by 3 bases and J by 2 bases, with 2 bases between. Germline V CDR1 and CDR2: SQVTM, ANQGSEA. The CDR3 reads CSVDTYNEQFF. The CDR3 DNA is TGCAGCGTTGATACCTACAATGAGCAGTTCTTC.

The gene calls are TRBV5-1 and TRBJ2-6, with D maybe TRBD1 (6 bases). The germline gives CDR1 SGHRS, CDR2 YFSETQ. The CDR3 has 15 residues. Trimming removed 5 bases from V and 0 bases from J, with 9 bases in between. The CDR3 region is CASSLRGSGANVLTF. The CDR3 DNA follows: TGCGCCAGCAGTCTCAGGGGCTCTGGGGCCAACGTCCTGACTTTC.

This clone was detected once. CDR3 nucleotide sequence: TGTGCCAGTATGGGGTCAGGGGGCGTTCAGCCCCAGCATTTT. Its protein is CASMGSGGVQPQHF. The chain combines TRBV19 with TRBJ1-5; 8 positions agree with TRBD1. The CDR3 spans 14 residues. V lost 7 bases and J lost 6; bases outside the gene matches: 8. Per the germline V gene, CDR1 is LNHDA and CDR2 is SQIVND (reference sequence).

The chain combines TRBV9 with TRBJ2-3, with D possibly being TRBD2 (5 bases). Germline values: CDR1 SGDLS, CDR2 YYNGEE. CDR3 length equals 16 residues. Trimming took 0 bases from V and 0 from J, leaving 11 bases between them. The chain's CDR3 is CASSVDLDSSTDTQYF. CDR3 sequence (DNA): TGTGCCAGCAGCGTAGATCTGGACTCTAGCACAGATACGCAGTATTTT.

The J gene is TRBJ1-5, the V gene TRBV6-5; the match to TRBD1 covers 7 bases. The J segment lost 6 bases and the V segment lost 6 bases, leaving 5 bases of the junction unmatched. This CDR3 spans 13 amino acids. Germline V gene sequence: CDR1 MNHEY, CDR2 SVGAGI. CDR3 sequence: CASSRQGRQPQHF. The DNA of the CDR3 is TGTGCCAGCAGCCGACAGGGACGTCAGCCCCAGCATTTT.

The CDR3 loop is CASSGLAGGPTTNTGELFF. The CDR3 nucleotides read TGTGCCAGCAGTGGGCTAGCGGGAGGGCCGACCACGAACACCGGGGAGCTGTTTTTT. The chain is built from TRBV2 and TRBJ2-2; TRBD2 matches 12 bases. The CDR3 covers 19 residues. V shed 4 bases, J shed 0 bases, and the junction held 9 bases outside the gene matches. Germline V gene data show CDR1 as SNHLY and CDR2 as FYNNEI.